These T cell receptor beta chains were read from a single sample in a study of blood T cell repertoires in COVID-19. Sequencing used immunoSEQ multiplex PCR; TCRdb keeps in-frame clones, though not all of them. In the table there are about 120,000 clones, roughly 84% of which are singletons. Sequencing was carried out using PBMCs or T cells enriched from blood (not recorded which). Receptors were obtained from a woman aged 30 to 39 who had recovered from COVID-19. CDR3s include the opening cysteine and the closing phenylalanine or tryptophan. D genes are given only for firm matches. Size is stated for part of the rows, as once, few or many counts, or as a class when the clone is expanded.

abundance,v_gene,d_gene,j_gene,CDR3aa,CDR3nt
-,TRBV7-2,TRBD1,TRBJ2-7,CASSLALSGGASEQYF,TGTGCCAGCAGCTTAGCGCTTTCAGGGGGCGCGAGCGAGCAGTACTTC
few,TRBV7-3,-,TRBJ1-6,CASSRQANSPLHF,TGTGCCAGCAGCCGACAGGCTAATTCACCCCTCCACTTT
-,TRBV24-1,-,TRBJ2-3,CATSDFSGPSDTQYF,TGTGCCACCAGTGATTTCAGCGGGCCGTCCGATACGCAGTATTTT
-,TRBV10-3,-,TRBJ2-7,CAISEQESAGGPPYEQYF,TGTGCCATCAGTGAGCAGGAATCAGCGGGCGGACCCCCCTACGAGCAGTACTTC
-,TRBV9,TRBD1,TRBJ1-2,CASGQSNYGYTF,TGTGCCTCGGGACAGTCGAACTATGGCTACACCTTC
once,TRBV7-8,-,TRBJ1-2,CASSLALTGSSRGYGYTF,TGTGCCAGCAGCTTAGCGCTAACAGGATCTTCGCGCGGCTATGGCTACACCTTC
-,TRBV7-2,-,TRBJ2-2,CASSFQQGAGELFF,TGTGCCAGCAGTTTTCAACAGGGTGCCGGGGAGCTGTTTTTT
-,TRBV6-5,-,TRBJ1-1,CASSYSRTAEAFF,TGTGCCAGCAGTTACAGTCGGACAGCTGAAGCTTTCTTT
-,TRBV4-3,-,TRBJ2-2,CASSLFGTGELFF,TGCGCCAGCAGCCTATTCGGCACCGGGGAGCTGTTTTTT
-,TRBV2,-,TRBJ1-1,CASKGNLLNTEAFF,TGTGCCAGCAAGGGGAACCTCTTGAACACTGAAGCTTTCTTT
-,TRBV6-5,-,TRBJ1-2,CASSQRSRGYGYTF,TGTGCCAGCAGTCAGAGGTCAAGAGGCTATGGCTACACCTTC
-,TRBV6-2/TRBV6-3,-,TRBJ1-1,CASSPHYSDGNTEAFF,TGTGCCAGCAGCCCCCACTATTCAGACGGGAACACTGAAGCTTTCTTT
-,TRBV5-1,-,TRBJ2-2,CASSLAGADTGELFF,TGCGCCAGCAGCTTGGCCGGAGCGGACACCGGGGAGCTGTTTTTT
few,TRBV4-1,-,TRBJ2-7,CASSQPTGRGYEQYF,TGCGCCAGCAGCCAACCGACTGGTAGGGGATACGAGCAGTACTTC
-,TRBV4-3,-,TRBJ2-1,CASSQDRGSYNEQFF,TGCGCCAGCAGCCAAGATCGGGGATCCTACAATGAGCAGTTCTTC
-,TRBV19,TRBD2,TRBJ2-7,CASNGLAGGDEQYF,TGTGCCAGTAACGGACTAGCGGGAGGTGACGAGCAGTACTTC
-,TRBV18,TRBD1,TRBJ2-1,CASSLTGGEQFF,TGTGCCAGCTCACTTACAGGGGGTGAGCAGTTCTTC
-,TRBV9,-,TRBJ2-3,CASSVGVSTDTQYF,TGTGCCAGCAGCGTAGGAGTTAGCACAGATACGCAGTATTTT
-,TRBV28,TRBD2,TRBJ2-5,CASSFGGRETQYF,TGTGCCAGCAGTTTCGGCGGGAGGGAGACCCAGTACTTC
-,TRBV28,TRBD1,TRBJ1-1,CASRHYRGNTEAFF,TGTGCCAGCAGGCATTACAGGGGAAACACTGAAGCTTTCTTT
-,TRBV13,TRBD1,TRBJ1-1,CASSPVPGQVNTEAFF,TGTGCCAGCAGCCCCGTTCCAGGACAGGTGAACACTGAAGCTTTCTTT
-,TRBV5-4,TRBD2,TRBJ2-3,CASSLGTSGADTQYF,TGTGCCAGCAGCTTGGGGACTAGCGGCGCAGATACGCAGTATTTT
-,TRBV28,TRBD2,TRBJ2-7,CASSLDREREVYEQYF,TGTGCCAGCAGTTTAGATCGAGAGCGGGAGGTCTACGAGCAGTACTTC
-,TRBV11-2,TRBD2,TRBJ2-3,CASRRPGLAGGTNTQYF,TGTGCCAGCAGGCGTCCCGGACTAGCGGGAGGGACGAATACGCAGTATTTT
-,TRBV4-1,TRBD2,TRBJ2-2,CASSQDRRRLAETGELFF,TGCGCCAGCAGCCAAGATAGGAGGCGACTAGCTGAGACCGGGGAGCTGTTTTTT
-,TRBV28,TRBD1,TRBJ2-1,CASKGQGLAYNEQFF,TGTGCCAGCAAGGGACAGGGGTTGGCCTACAATGAGCAGTTCTTC
-,TRBV4-1,TRBD1,TRBJ1-1,CASRPGQALTEAFF,TGCGCCAGTAGACCGGGACAGGCGCTCACTGAAGCTTTCTTT
-,TRBV27,TRBD1,TRBJ1-1,CASSLSWDRDTEAFF,TGTGCCAGCAGTTTATCGTGGGACAGGGACACTGAAGCTTTCTTT
many,TRBV6-1,TRBD2,TRBJ2-3,CASSELAGPDTQYF,TGTGCCAGCAGTGAACTAGCGGGACCAGATACGCAGTATTTT
-,TRBV20-1,-,TRBJ2-7,CSARDGYEQYF,TGCAGTGCTAGAGACGGGTACGAGCAGTACTTC
-,TRBV3-1/TRBV3-2,TRBD2,TRBJ2-7,CASSATTAGAYEQYF,TGTGCCAGCAGCGCCACTACAGCGGGGGCCTACGAGCAGTACTTC
once,TRBV7-3,TRBD2,TRBJ2-2,CASSLVSGRRTGELFF,TGTGCCAGCAGCTTAGTTAGCGGGAGACGAACCGGGGAGCTGTTTTTT
-,TRBV3-1/TRBV3-2,TRBD2,TRBJ2-4,CASSGGKRGTKNIQYF,TGTGCCAGCAGCGGAGGAAAGCGGGGGACCAAAAACATTCAGTACTTC
-,TRBV3-1/TRBV3-2,-,TRBJ1-3,CASSQNRVGNTIYF,TGTGCCAGCAGCCAAAACAGGGTTGGAAACACCATATATTTT
-,TRBV6-1,TRBD1,TRBJ2-7,CASSTGGTGGDEQYF,TGTGCCAGCAGTACTGGGGGGACAGGGGGGGACGAGCAGTACTTC
-,TRBV5-4,-,TRBJ1-6,CASSLRRTGSPLHF,TGTGCCAGCAGCCTCCGACGAACGGGATCACCCCTCCACTTT
few,TRBV7-6,TRBD2,TRBJ2-7,CASSFGTSGYEQYF,TGTGCCAGCAGCTTCGGGACTAGCGGTTACGAGCAGTACTTC
-,TRBV2,TRBD2,TRBJ2-3,CASVAGGVDTQYF,TGTGCCAGCGTAGCGGGAGGTGTGGATACGCAGTATTTT
-,TRBV6-5,-,TRBJ1-2,CASSYSHGQNYGYTF,TGTGCCAGCAGTTACAGTCACGGACAGAACTATGGCTACACCTTC
-,TRBV29-1,-,TRBJ2-7,CSVELAGIYEQYF,TGCAGCGTTGAGCTGGCGGGGATCTACGAGCAGTACTTC
once,TRBV3-1/TRBV3-2,TRBD2,TRBJ2-1,CASSHAGGDNEQFF,TGTGCCAGCAGCCATGCGGGAGGAGACAATGAGCAGTTCTTC
-,TRBV5-6,TRBD1,TRBJ1-5,CASTGGHGTGNNQPQHF,TGTGCCAGCACCGGGGGGCATGGGACAGGAAATAATCAGCCCCAGCATTTT
once,TRBV13,TRBD2,TRBJ2-3,CASSLGVLAGVADTQYF,TGTGCCAGCAGCCTAGGGGTCCTAGCGGGAGTTGCAGATACGCAGTATTTT
-,TRBV10-3,TRBD1,TRBJ2-7,CAIFDRGSYEQYF,TGTGCCATCTTTGACAGGGGATCCTACGAGCAGTACTTC
-,TRBV4-1,-,TRBJ2-7,CASSKTYYDYEQYF,TGCGCCAGCAGCAAAACCTACTATGACTACGAGCAGTACTTC
-,TRBV7-8,TRBD1,TRBJ2-7,CASSIRDSLTYEQYF,TGTGCCAGCAGCATACGGGACAGCCTCACCTACGAGCAGTACTTC
once,TRBV27,-,TRBJ1-2,CASSLAGLNGYTF,TGTGCCAGCAGTTTGGCAGGGCTTAATGGCTACACCTTC
-,TRBV28,TRBD1,TRBJ2-2,CASSLADRVGVWVNTGELFF,TGTGCCAGCAGTTTAGCTGACAGGGTAGGGGTTTGGGTGAACACCGGGGAGCTGTTTTTT
once,TRBV5-4,-,TRBJ2-2,CASTGERVYTGELFF,TGTGCCAGCACCGGGGAGAGGGTCTACACCGGGGAGCTGTTTTTT